The 10 T cell receptor beta chains below come from one sample, sequenced in a study of blood T cells in healthy people across ages. A second PCR of 7 to 11 cycles used a sample-barcoded 5' primer and a J-beta primer mix. TCRdb called the 5' RACE reads again in MiXCR, with one record for every CDR3 protein. The sample gives approximately 1,700,000 distinct CDR3 sequences, 30% to 40% of which show up once; 20% to 25% is in the top ten. Sequences were obtained from blood. The receptors originated from a human donor in good health.

The V gene is TRBV2, the J gene TRBJ2-7, with D maybe TRBD1 (6 bases). This CDR3 is 15 amino acids long. From germline, CDR1 is SNHLY and CDR2 FYNNEI. The V and J ends lost 8 bases and 1 base respectively, with 18 bases between them. CDR3 amino acids: CASAPDRVISYEQYF. The CDR3 DNA follows: TGTGCCAGCGCCCCGGACAGAGTGATATCCTACGAGCAGTACTTC.

The J gene is TRBJ2-3, the V gene TRBV25-1, with D perhaps being TRBD1 or TRBD2 (5 bases each). The germline V gene has CDR1 MGHDK and CDR2 SYGVNS. Trimming removed 8 bases at V and 2 bases at J, with 14 bases between. The CDR3 covers 14 residues. CDR3 bases: TGTGCCAGCGGCCCTGGGGGTAACACAGATACGCAGTATTTT. Translating it yields CASGPGGNTDTQYF.

A word on this clonotype: Because the CDR3's place on the DNA is in doubt, the DNA is left out and the CDR3 is given as listed by TCRdb. The V call is TRBV7-5, the J call TRBJ2-1; TRBD2 reflects the table's D call only, with no check against the DNA. TRBV7-5 is assigned pseudogene status. The CDR3 length is 20 residues, termini included. This chain's CDR3 is CISVPEALPHSAYSYNEQFF.

The genes are TRBV5-1 and TRBJ2-1, with 7 bases that match TRBD1. The V gene end was trimmed by 3 bases and the J gene end by 1 base; junction bases not matched to a gene: 7. The CDR3 loop spans 16 amino acids. CDR1 SGHRS and CDR2 YFSETQ come from the germline V gene. CDR3 nucleotides: TGCGCCAGCAGCTCGATACCGGGACAGTCCTACAATGAGCAGTTCTTC. It specifies CASSSIPGQSYNEQFF. Combining the CDR3 with reference TRBV5-1 and TRBJ2-1 gives the whole variable domain KAGVTQTPRYLIKTRGQQVTLSCSPISGHRSVSWYQQTPGQGLQFLFEYFSETQRNKGNFPGRFSGRQFSNSRSEMNVSTLELGDSALYLCASSSIPGQSYNEQFFGPGTRLTVL.

The chain joins TRBV20-1 to TRBJ2-1; 8 bases match TRBD2. Germline V gene data show CDR1 as DFQATT and CDR2 as SNEGSKA (reference sequence). The CDR3 is 16 residues long. Trimming took 0 bases from V and 3 from J; bases not matched to a gene: 7. The CDR3 here is CSARDPRRGGYNEQFF. The CDR3 DNA is TGCAGTGCTAGAGATCCTAGACGGGGGGGCTACAATGAGCAGTTCTTC.

The genes are TRBV7-7 and TRBJ2-5; 7 bases fit TRBD2. The CDR3 runs to 14 residues. Per germline, CDR1 SSHAT and CDR2 FNYEAQ (reference sequence). The V segment lost 7 bases and the J segment 3 bases; nucleotides outside the gene matches: 8. The CDR3 sequence is CASKLTGGEETQYF. The CDR3 DNA is TGTGCCAGCAAACTAACGGGGGGAGAAGAGACCCAGTACTTC.

The genes are TRBV3-1 and TRBJ1-6, with D uncertain. The V end lost 3 bases, the J end lost 7 bases, and 10 bases lay between the germline ends. Germline loops: CDR1 LGHDT, CDR2 YNNKEL (reference sequence). The CDR3 covers 14 residues. The DNA of the CDR3 is TGTGCCAGCAGCCAGAGCCTTTTGAATTCACCCCTCCACTTT. It encodes CASSQSLLNSPLHF.

V gene TRBV7-2 combines with J gene TRBJ1-5; 10 nucleotides agree with TRBD1. The germline V gene has CDR1 SGHTA and CDR2 FQGNSA. Unmatched junction bases numbered 4, after V lost 0 bases and J lost 5 bases. The CDR3 covers 16 residues. CDR3 sequence: CASSLAATGGDQPQHF. CDR3 coding DNA: TGTGCCAGCAGCTTAGCAGCGACAGGGGGCGATCAGCCCCAGCATTTT.

In this sample, this clonotype turned up many times. At one boundary the junction diverges from the germline segment, which might be a read error. V usage is TRBV12-3 or TRBV12-4 and J usage is TRBJ2-3; 7 positions match TRBD2. The CDR3 sequence is 14 residues long. CDR3 sequence reads: CASSLGGGGDTQYF. The CDR3 region has the DNA TGTGCCAGCAGCTTAGGCGGGGGAGGAGATACGCAGTATTTT.

In its sample, this clonotype was seen a few times. The J gene is TRBJ1-1, the V gene TRBV29-1, with TRBD1 as a possible D gene (5 bases). There are 13 residues in the CDR3. From germline, CDR1 is SQVTM and CDR2 ANQGSEA. With 4 bases removed from V and 5 bases from J, the gap between germline ends came to 14 bases. The CDR3: CSVARGTRTEAFF. In nucleotides, the CDR3 is TGCAGCGTTGCGAGGGGAACGAGGACTGAAGCTTTCTTT.